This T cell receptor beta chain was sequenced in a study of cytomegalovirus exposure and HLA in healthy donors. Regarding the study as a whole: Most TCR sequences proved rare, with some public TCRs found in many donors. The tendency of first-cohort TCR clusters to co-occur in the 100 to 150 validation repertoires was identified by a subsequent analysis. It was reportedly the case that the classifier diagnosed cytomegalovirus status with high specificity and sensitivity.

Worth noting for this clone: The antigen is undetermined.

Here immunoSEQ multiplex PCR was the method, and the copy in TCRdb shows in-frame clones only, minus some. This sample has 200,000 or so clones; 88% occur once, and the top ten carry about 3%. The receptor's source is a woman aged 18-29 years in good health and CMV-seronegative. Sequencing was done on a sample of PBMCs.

The CDR3 spells CAISDSRDTNPNQPQHF. DNA for the CDR3: TGTGCCATCAGTGACTCGAGGGACACCAACCCCAATCAGCCCCAGCATTTT. J is TRBJ1-5 and V is TRBV10-3, with D possibly being TRBD1 (6 bases). CDR3 length: 17 residues. Deletions cut 3 bases from V and 3 bases from J, with 18 bases between. The germline V gene encodes CDR1 ENHRY and CDR2 SYGVKD.